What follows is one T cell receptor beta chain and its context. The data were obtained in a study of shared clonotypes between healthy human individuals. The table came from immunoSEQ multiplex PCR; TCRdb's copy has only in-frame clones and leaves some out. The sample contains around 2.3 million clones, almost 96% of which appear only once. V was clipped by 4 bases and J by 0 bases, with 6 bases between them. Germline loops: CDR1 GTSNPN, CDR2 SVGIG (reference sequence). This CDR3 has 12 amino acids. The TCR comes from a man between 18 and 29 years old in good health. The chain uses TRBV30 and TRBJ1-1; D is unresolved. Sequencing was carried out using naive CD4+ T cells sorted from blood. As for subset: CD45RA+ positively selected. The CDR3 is CAWTRVNTEAFF. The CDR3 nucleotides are TGTGCCTGGACGCGGGTGAACACTGAAGCTTTCTTT. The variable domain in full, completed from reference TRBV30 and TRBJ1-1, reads SQTIHQWPATLVQPVGSPLSLECTVEGTSNPNLYWYRQAAGRGLQLLFYSVGIGQISSEVPQNLSASRPQDRQFILSSKKLLLSDSGFYLCAWTRVNTEAFFGQGTRLTVV.